Following are 16 T cell receptor beta chains from one sample sequenced in a study of CD8 T cells in ankylosing spondylitis. What these receptors recognize is not known. Study-level points and caveats: Among TCR beta sequences, a motif of several highly homologous variants appeared characteristic of ankylosing spondylitis blood.

One entry per CDR3 protein, called by TCRdb with MiXCR from the 5' RACE reads. The sample has some 700,000 distinct CDR3 sequences, 15% to 20% seen once. The sequenced sample was blood, either unsorted or a sorted T cell fraction (not recorded which). Receptor source: a male donor with ankylosing spondylitis.

This clonotype occurred a few times. The chain combines TRBV5-5 with TRBJ1-5; 8 bases match TRBD1. The ends lost 0 bases at V and 10 bases at J; junction bases unmatched: 12. Germline CDR1 reads SGHKS; CDR2 reads YYEKEE (reference sequence). This CDR3 contains 16 residues. The CDR3 nucleotides read TGTGCCAGCAGCTTGGGGGCGATCCCAGGGGGCAGCCCCCAGCATTTT. Translating gives CASSLGAIPGGSPQHF.

J is TRBJ2-5 and V is TRBV24-1; TRBD1 matches at 7 bases. Looked up from germline, CDR1 is KGHDR and CDR2 is SFDVKD. The CDR3 has 14 amino acids. V gave up 3 bases and J gave up 5 bases; unmatched junction bases: 5. The CDR3 region is CATSDRQGWETQYF. The CDR3 nucleotides read TGTGCCACCAGTGATCGACAGGGATGGGAGACCCAGTACTTC.

The J gene is TRBJ2-7, the V gene TRBV7-9, with D maybe TRBD1 (6 bases). Germline V gene data show CDR1 as SEHNR and CDR2 as FQNEAQ (reference sequence). This CDR3 region has 16 residues. V gave up 0 bases and J gave up 2 bases, with 14 bases separating them. The CDR3 reads CASSLAQQGWPYEQYF. The CDR3 DNA is TGTGCCAGCAGCTTAGCCCAACAGGGTTGGCCCTACGAGCAGTACTTC. Full variable domain (remainder filled in from reference TRBV7-9 and TRBJ2-7): DTGVSQNPRHKITKRGQNVTFRCDPISEHNRLYWYRQTLGQGPEFLTYFQNEAQLEKSRLLSDRFSAERPKGSFSTLEIQRTEQGDSAMYLCASSLAQQGWPYEQYFGPGTRLTVT.

J is TRBJ2-7 and V is TRBV12-3 or TRBV12-4; maybe TRBD2 (5 bases). The CDR3 is made up of 14 amino acids. The V and J ends lost 3 bases and 3 bases respectively, with 12 bases between them. The CDR3 is CASSFRDGNYEQYF. The CDR3 DNA sequence: TGTGCCAGCAGTTTCCGAGACGGGAACTACGAGCAGTACTTC.

The rearrangement uses TRBV5-1 and TRBJ1-4; D unclear. The CDR3 has 14 amino acids. The germline V gene has CDR1 SGHRS and CDR2 YFSETQ. The V gene lost 1 base and the J gene lost 7 bases, with 11 bases spanning the gap. CDR3 DNA: TGCGCCAGCAGCTTGTCTGGGATTGGTGAAAAACTGTTTTTT. It specifies CASSLSGIGEKLFF.

The chain employs TRBV2 and TRBJ2-3; maybe TRBD2 (5 bases). The V end lost 2 bases, the J end lost 1 base, and 7 bases lay between the germline ends. CDR3 size: 14 residues. The germline gives CDR1 SNHLY, CDR2 FYNNEI. Written as DNA, the CDR3 is TGTGCCAGCAGTGAACAAGCGGGCACAGATACGCAGTATTTT. Translated, it gives CASSEQAGTDTQYF.

CDR3 amino acids: CSVRGTEQNTGELFF. The CDR3 bases are TGCAGCGTTCGCGGGACAGAACAGAACACCGGGGAGCTGTTTTTT. This chain uses TRBV29-1 with TRBJ2-2; possible D gene TRBD1, 7 bases. The V and J ends lost 5 bases and 1 base respectively, with 14 bases between them. Germline values: CDR1 SQVTM, CDR2 ANQGSEA. This CDR3 has 15 amino acids.

This sequence joins TRBV20-1 and TRBJ1-5, with a possible D match to TRBD1 (5 bases). Trimming removed 4 bases from V and 5 bases from J, with 15 bases in between. The germline CDR1 and CDR2 sequences are DFQATT and SNEGSKA (reference sequence). The length of the CDR3 is 14 residues. The CDR3 nucleotides are TGCAGTGCTAAGGTGAAACCGGGGGATCAGCCCCAGCATTTT. It is translated as CSAKVKPGDQPQHF.

A few counts support this clonotype. The chain links TRBV20-1 to TRBJ1-2; perhaps TRBD1 as D (6 bases). CDR3 length equals 14 residues. Germline V gives CDR1 DFQATT, CDR2 SNEGSKA (reference sequence). Trimming took off 7 bases at V and 4 bases at J, with 19 bases between the two ends. The CDR3 sequence is CSGTEGGRVYGYTF. Here the CDR3 DNA reads TGCAGTGGGACCGAGGGGGGGCGCGTCTATGGCTACACCTTC.

The chain links TRBV12-3 or TRBV12-4 to TRBJ1-2; 7 bases are a match to TRBD1. The CDR3 spans 14 residues. V shed 6 bases, J shed 3 bases, and the junction held 7 bases outside the gene matches. The CDR3 DNA reads as TGTGCCAGCAGCCGTAGTGACAGGGACTATGGCTACACCTTC. Protein: CASSRSDRDYGYTF.

This rearrangement joins TRBV19 to TRBJ2-3; 12 bases map to TRBD2. The CDR3 extends over 16 amino acids. J lost 5 bases, V lost 5 bases, and 8 bases had no gene match. Germline lookup yields CDR1 LNHDA and CDR2 SQIVND (reference sequence). CDR3 bases: TGTGCCAGTAGTCTCTGGACTAGCGGGGCGAAAGATACGCAGTATTTT. The encoded protein is CASSLWTSGAKDTQYF.

This clonotype was recorded many times. The V call is TRBV29-1, the J call TRBJ2-7, with 9 nucleotides matching TRBD1. Germline CDR1 SQVTM, CDR2 ANQGSEA. Germline trimming cut 4 bases from V and 3 bases from J; bases unmatched to any gene: 10. The CDR3 has 15 residues. The CDR3 nucleotides are TGCAGCGTTGCTCTACGGACAGGGGTTGACTACGAGCAGTACTTC. This codes for CSVALRTGVDYEQYF.

This clonotype showed up just a few times. This sequence joins TRBV27 and TRBJ2-3, with D possibly being TRBD1 (5 bases). With 10 bases removed from V and 2 bases from J, the gap between germline ends came to 13 bases. Germline-derived CDR1 and CDR2 are MNHEY and SMNVEV (reference sequence). This CDR3 has 13 amino acids. The CDR3 coding sequence is TGTGCCACCCAGGACACTAACACAGATACGCAGTATTTT. This encodes CATQDTNTDTQYF.

This clonotype was counted ten times or more. This sequence joins TRBV10-3 and TRBJ2-7; 13 nucleotides align to TRBD2. V was clipped by 5 bases and J by 3 bases; unmatched bases: 4. CDR1 and CDR2 (germline): ENHRY, SYGVKD. CDR3 length equals 15 residues. The CDR3 protein is CAISKLAGGNYEQYF. CDR3 nucleotide sequence: TGTGCCATCAGTAAACTAGCGGGAGGGAACTACGAGCAGTACTTC.

The V call is TRBV20-1, the J call TRBJ2-1; TRBD2 matches at 11 bases. V dropped 0 bases and J dropped 4; count of bases not matched to a gene: 5. Germline V gives CDR1 DFQATT, CDR2 SNEGSKA (reference sequence). This CDR3 has 16 residues. The CDR3 loop reads CSARDRIAGGYNEQFF. The CDR3 region has the DNA TGCAGTGCTAGAGATCGGATAGCGGGAGGGTACAATGAGCAGTTCTTC.

This clonotype was detected a few times. The V and J genes are TRBV11-2 and TRBJ1-1; a weak D match, TRBD1 (5 bases). CDR3 length: 12 residues. V lost 5 bases and J lost 11, with 15 bases in between. The V gene's germline CDR1 is SGHAT and CDR2 FQNNGV. CDR3 DNA sequence: TGTGCCAGCAGCCCGACGGGGGTGACGGCTTTCTTT. This translates into CASSPTGVTAFF.